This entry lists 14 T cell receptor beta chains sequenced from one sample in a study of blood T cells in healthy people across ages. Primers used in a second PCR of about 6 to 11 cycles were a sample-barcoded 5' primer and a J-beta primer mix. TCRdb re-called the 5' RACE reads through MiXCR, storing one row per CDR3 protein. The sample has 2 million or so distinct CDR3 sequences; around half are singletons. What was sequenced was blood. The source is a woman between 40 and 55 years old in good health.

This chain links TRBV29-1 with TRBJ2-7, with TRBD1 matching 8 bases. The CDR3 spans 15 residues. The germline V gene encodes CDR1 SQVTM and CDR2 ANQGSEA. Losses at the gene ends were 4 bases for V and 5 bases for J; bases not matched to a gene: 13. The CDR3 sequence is CSVVLSRGHLDEQYF. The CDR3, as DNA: TGCAGCGTTGTTCTTTCCAGGGGGCATCTAGACGAGCAGTACTTC.

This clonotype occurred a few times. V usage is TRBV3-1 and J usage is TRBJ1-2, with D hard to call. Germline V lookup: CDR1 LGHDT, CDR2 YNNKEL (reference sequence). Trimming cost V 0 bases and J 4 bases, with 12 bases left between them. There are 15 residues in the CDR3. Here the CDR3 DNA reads TGTGCCAGCAGCCAAGATGAGGGCAGGAGCTATGGCTACACCTTC. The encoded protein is CASSQDEGRSYGYTF.

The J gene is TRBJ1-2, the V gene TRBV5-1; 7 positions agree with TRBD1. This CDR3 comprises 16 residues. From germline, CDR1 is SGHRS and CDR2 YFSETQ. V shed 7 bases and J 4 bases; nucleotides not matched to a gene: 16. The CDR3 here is CASRRGQSTVAYGYTF. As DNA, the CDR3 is TGCGCCAGCCGCCGGGGACAGAGCACGGTTGCCTATGGCTACACCTTC.

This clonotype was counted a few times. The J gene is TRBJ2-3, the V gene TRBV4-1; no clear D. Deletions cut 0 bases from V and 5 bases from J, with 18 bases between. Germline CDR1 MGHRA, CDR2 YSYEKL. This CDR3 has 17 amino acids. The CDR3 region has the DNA TGCGCCAGCAGCCAAGATCTAATCGGGCCACTGCGAGATACGCAGTATTTT. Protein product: CASSQDLIGPLRDTQYF.

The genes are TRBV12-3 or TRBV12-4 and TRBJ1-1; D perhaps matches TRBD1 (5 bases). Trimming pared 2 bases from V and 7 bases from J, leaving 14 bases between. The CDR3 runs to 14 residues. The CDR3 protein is CASSLPGPQIEAFF. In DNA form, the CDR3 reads TGTGCCAGCAGTTTACCGGGACCTCAGATTGAAGCTTTCTTT.

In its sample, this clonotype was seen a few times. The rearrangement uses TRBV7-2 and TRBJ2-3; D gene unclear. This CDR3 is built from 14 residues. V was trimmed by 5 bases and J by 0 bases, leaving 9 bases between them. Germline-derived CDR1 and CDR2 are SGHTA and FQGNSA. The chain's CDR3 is CASSPGWSTDTQYF. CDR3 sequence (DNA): TGTGCCAGCAGCCCGGGTTGGAGCACAGATACGCAGTATTTT.

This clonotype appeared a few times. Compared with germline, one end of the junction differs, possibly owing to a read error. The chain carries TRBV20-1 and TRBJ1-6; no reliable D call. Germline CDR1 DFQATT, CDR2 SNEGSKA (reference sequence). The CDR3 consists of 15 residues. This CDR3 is CSARTSSSYNSPLHF. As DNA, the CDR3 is TGTAGTGCTAGGACTTCTAGCTCCTATAATTCACCCCTCCACTTT.

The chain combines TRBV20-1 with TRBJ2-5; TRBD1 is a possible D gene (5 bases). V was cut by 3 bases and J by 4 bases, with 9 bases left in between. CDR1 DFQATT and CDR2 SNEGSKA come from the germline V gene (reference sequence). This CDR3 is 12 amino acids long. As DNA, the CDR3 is TGCAGTGCTAGCAGGGAAGGAGAGACCCAGTACTTC. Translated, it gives CSASREGETQYF.

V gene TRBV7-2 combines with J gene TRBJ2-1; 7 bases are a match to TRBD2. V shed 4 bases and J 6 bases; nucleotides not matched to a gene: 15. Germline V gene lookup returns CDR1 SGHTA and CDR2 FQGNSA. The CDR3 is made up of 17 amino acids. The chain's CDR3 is CASSSPSTSLVGNEQFF. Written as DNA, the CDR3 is TGTGCCAGCAGCTCCCCTTCGACTAGCTTGGTTGGCAATGAGCAGTTCTTC.

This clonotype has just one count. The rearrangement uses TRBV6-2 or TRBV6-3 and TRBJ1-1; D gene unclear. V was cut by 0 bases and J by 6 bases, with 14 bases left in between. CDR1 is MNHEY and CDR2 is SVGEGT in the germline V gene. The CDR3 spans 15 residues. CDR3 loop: CASSYSLLGVPEAFF. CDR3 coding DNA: TGTGCCAGCAGTTACTCGCTTCTCGGGGTACCTGAAGCTTTCTTT.

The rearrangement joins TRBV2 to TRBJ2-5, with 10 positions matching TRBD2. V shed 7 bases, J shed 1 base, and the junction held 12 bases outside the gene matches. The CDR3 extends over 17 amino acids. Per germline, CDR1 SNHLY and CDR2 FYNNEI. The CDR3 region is CASKSLASGGSQETQYF. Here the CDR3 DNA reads TGTGCCAGCAAATCCCTTGCTAGCGGGGGATCCCAAGAGACCCAGTACTTC.

The CDR3 reads CASSCGGGGKLFF. The CDR3 bases are TGTGCCAGCAGTTGCGGGGGCGGCGGAAAACTGTTTTTT. This chain joins TRBV12-3 or TRBV12-4 and TRBJ1-4, with D perhaps matching TRBD1 (6 bases). Trimming took 4 bases from V and 10 from J, leaving 13 bases between them. The CDR3 has 13 amino acids.

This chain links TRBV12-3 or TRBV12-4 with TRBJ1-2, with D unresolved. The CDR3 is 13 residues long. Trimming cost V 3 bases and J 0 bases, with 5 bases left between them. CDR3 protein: CASSLKTNYGYTF. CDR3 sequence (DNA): TGTGCCAGCAGTTTGAAAACTAACTATGGCTACACCTTC.

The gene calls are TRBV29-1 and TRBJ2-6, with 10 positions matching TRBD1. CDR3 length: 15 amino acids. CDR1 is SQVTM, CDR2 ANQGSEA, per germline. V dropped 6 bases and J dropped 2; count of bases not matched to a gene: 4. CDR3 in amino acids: CSVRGTGAGANVLTF. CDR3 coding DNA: TGCAGCGTCCGCGGGACAGGGGCTGGGGCCAACGTCCTGACTTTC.